This entry describes one TCR beta chain. Its antigen is currently unknown. The data belong to a study of T cells in Graves' hyperthyroidism and ophthalmopathy. Study-wide results and limits: Blood also held most thyroid clonotypes expanded beyond 0.001. In simple terms, a model built on 13 V-J features told ophthalmopathy apart from stable hyperthyroidism.

TCR beta CDR3 region amplification was performed from RNA transcripts. A first-round RT-PCR of the TCR CDR3 used the HTBI primer set. TCRdb analysed the multiplex PCR reads with MiXCR anew, one entry per CDR3 protein. The table has about 270,000 distinct CDR3 sequences, around 22% seen once; the top ten hold about 60%. Germline V gene sequence: CDR1 MNHNS, CDR2 SASEGT. The CDR3 length is 16 residues. V was pared by 2 bases and J by 4 bases, with 5 bases of the junction left unmatched. The chain has TRBV6-1 and TRBJ2-4; 10 bases map to TRBD2. The TCR originated in a man younger than 45 with Graves' ophthalmopathy. Sequencing was performed on blood. The DNA of the CDR3 is TGTGCCAGCAGTGAACCCCGGACTAGCGGAAAAAACATTCAGTACTTC. Protein sequence: CASSEPRTSGKNIQYF.